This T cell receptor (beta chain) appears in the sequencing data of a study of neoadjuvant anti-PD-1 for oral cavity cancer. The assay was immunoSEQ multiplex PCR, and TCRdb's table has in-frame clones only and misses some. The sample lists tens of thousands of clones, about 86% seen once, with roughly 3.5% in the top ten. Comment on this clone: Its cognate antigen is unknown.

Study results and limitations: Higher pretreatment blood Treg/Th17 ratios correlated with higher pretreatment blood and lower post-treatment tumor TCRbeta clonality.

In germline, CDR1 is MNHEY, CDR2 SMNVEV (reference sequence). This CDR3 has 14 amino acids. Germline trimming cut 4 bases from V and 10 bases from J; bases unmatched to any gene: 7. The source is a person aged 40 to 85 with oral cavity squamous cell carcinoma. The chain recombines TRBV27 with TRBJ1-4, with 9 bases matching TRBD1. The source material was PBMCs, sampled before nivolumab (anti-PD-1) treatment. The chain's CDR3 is CASSSQGAGVKLFF. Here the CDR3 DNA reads TGTGCCAGCAGTTCACAGGGGGCCGGGGTAAAACTGTTTTTT. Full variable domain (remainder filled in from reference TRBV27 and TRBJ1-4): EAQVTQNPRYLITVTGKKLTVTCSQNMNHEYMSWYRQDPGLGLRQIYYSMNVEVTDKGDVPEGYKVSRKEKRNFPLILESPSPNQTSLYFCASSSQGAGVKLFFGSGTQLSVL.